This T cell receptor (beta chain) emerged from a study of blood T cell repertoires in COVID-19 (dated by TCRdb to 2018 to 2020). Concerning the study at large: ImmuneRACE Cohort 3 recovered participants were defined by two consecutive negative NP/OP PCR tests, healthcare professional clearance, or symptom resolution. Collaborator samples came from the United States, Italy and Spain and covered acute and convalescent phases of COVID-19. The prospective study material was composed of cDNA or gDNA derived from T cells, B-cell-depleted T cells, or PBMCs. Deeply sampled blood TCRbeta repertoires from subjects exposed to, actively infected with, or recovered from COVID-19 were included in the dataset. The repertoires were released in a freely available public database meant as a resource for research on the immune response to SARS-CoV-2. The samples were drawn from the first 160 participants of the ongoing ImmuneRACE study and from 1,254 subjects provided by 6 global collaborators. Sample metadata almost always included a de-identified subject ID, COVID-19 status, age in years and sex. Where available, HLA class I and class II types were taken from metadata supplied by the sample provider and were not determined by assay-based typing. The paper's findings and limits, for the study overall: How much clinical and demographic metadata was included differed by source and by participant, and the metadata was provided uncurated.

From the cysteine through the phenylalanine, the CDR3 covers 15 amino acids. This entry keeps only the CDR3 DNA: 45 bases, framed from base 1. Participants in the prospective study were aged about 18 to 90 years, lived in some 24 United States geographic areas, and enrolled through a virtual design. To assign participants to cohorts, the prospective study relied on clinical history that participants themselves reported in a screening survey and a study questionnaire. Each participant in the prospective study had whole blood, serum and a nasopharyngeal or oropharyngeal swab collected by mobile phlebotomists. Additional blood draws and questionnaires over an approximately 2-month period could optionally be provided by prospective study participants. Before DNA extraction, blood samples from the prospective study were shipped at room temperature or frozen. Comment on this clone: The antigen this receptor binds is unknown. Base qualities are missing; no much larger clone stands one base away.

TCRbeta CDR3 regions were amplified from genomic DNA by means of the immunoSEQ Assay, a bias-controlled multiplex PCR. The authors' analysis ran thus. Within the assay, amplification of reference gene primers was used to estimate how many nucleated cells each sample contained. To quantify the absolute abundance of each unique TCRbeta CDR3 rearrangement, sequence reads were collapsed and filtered. For each sample, productive Simpson clonality was calculated as the square root of Simpson's diversity index over productive rearrangements. TCRdb holds this immuneACCESS table with in-frame rearrangements only. Some clones are missing; in checked studies, unresolved V genes explain under half, and the rest has no known cause. V and J calls and clone size are copied from that table; D and trimming were computed from the DNA. This sample lists a few hundred thousand clones; around 87% were detected once. The ten biggest clones cover approximately 1.8% of the sample.

The sequencing sample was made of PBMCs or T cells enriched from blood (not recorded which). Here the chain combines TRBV21-1 and TRBJ2-3; the table's D call, TRBD2, has no DNA check behind it. TRBV21-1 constitutes a pseudogene. The source is a middle-aged man in a cohort exposed to, infected with or recovered from COVID-19 (not recorded which). The CDR3 here reads CASSKAEPGTDTQYF. The nucleotides read TGTGCCAGCAGCAAAGCGGAACCCGGGACAGATACGCAGTATTTT.